Only a few counts were recorded for the clone carrying this TCR beta chain. The data stem from a study of T cell changes during pregnancy in multiple sclerosis. Sequenced by immunoSEQ multiplex PCR; TCRdb stores in-frame clones only, minus some. The profile shows around 58,000 clones, around 90% of them singletons. V was pared by 0 bases and J by 6 bases, with 11 bases between. The CDR3 runs 14 residues. Looked up from germline, CDR1 is MGHRA and CDR2 is YSYEKL. The sequence was collected from a female donor in good health, enrolled as a control in a pregnancy study. The gene calls are TRBV4-1 and TRBJ1-1; possibly TRBD1 for D (6 bases). The sequenced sample was CD4+ T cells from peripheral blood mononuclear cells, obtained after pregnancy. CDR3 protein: CASSQEGHRAEAFF. The CDR3 DNA reads TGCGCCAGCAGCCAAGAAGGGCACAGGGCTGAAGCTTTCTTT.